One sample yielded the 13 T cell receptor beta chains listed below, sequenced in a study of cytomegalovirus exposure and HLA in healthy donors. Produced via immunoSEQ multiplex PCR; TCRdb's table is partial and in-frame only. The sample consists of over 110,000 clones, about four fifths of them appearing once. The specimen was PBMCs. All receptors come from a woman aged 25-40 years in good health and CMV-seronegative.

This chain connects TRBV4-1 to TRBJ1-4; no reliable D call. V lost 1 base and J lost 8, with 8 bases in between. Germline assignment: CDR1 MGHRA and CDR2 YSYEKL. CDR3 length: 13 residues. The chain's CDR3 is CASSQVGLEKLFF. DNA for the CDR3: TGCGCCAGCAGCCAAGTCGGGTTAGAAAAACTGTTTTTT.

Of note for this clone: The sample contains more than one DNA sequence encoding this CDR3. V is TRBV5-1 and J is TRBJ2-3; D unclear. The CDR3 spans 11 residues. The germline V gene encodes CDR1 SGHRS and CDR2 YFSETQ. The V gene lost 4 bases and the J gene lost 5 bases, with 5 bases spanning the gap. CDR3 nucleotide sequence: TGCGCCAGCAGCCCCGGAGATACGCAGTATTTT. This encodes CASSPGDTQYF.

CDR3 loop: CATSRDQSGADTQYF. The CDR3 DNA reads as TGTGCCACCAGCAGAGATCAATCGGGGGCAGATACGCAGTATTTT. The chain is built from TRBV15 and TRBJ2-3, with D possibly TRBD2 on 6 matching bases. The length of the CDR3 is 15 residues. Germline lookup yields CDR1 LNHNV and CDR2 YYDKDF (reference sequence). The V gene lost 0 bases and the J gene lost 4 bases, with 11 bases spanning the gap.

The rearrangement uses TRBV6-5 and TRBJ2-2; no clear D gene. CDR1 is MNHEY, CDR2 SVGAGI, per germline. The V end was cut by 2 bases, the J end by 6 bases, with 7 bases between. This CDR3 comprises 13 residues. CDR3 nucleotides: TGTGCCAGCAGTTACCCAGGCTCCGGGGAGCTGTTTTTT. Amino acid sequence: CASSYPGSGELFF.

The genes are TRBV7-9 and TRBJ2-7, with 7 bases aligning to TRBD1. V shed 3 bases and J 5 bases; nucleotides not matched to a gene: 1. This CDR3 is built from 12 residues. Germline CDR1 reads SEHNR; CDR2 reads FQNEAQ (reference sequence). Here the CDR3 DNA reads TGTGCCAGCAGCTTTACAGGGGACGAGCAGTACTTC. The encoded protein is CASSFTGDEQYF.

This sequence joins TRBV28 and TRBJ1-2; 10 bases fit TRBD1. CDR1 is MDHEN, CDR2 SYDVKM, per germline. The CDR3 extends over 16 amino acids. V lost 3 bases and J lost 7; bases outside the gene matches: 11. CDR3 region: CASSFGGGQGRSGYTF. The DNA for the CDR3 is TGTGCCAGCAGTTTTGGCGGGGGACAGGGGAGGAGTGGCTACACCTTC.

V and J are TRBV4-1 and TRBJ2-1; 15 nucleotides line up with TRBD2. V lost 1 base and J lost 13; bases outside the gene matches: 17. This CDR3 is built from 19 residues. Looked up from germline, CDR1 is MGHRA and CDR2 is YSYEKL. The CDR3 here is CASSQVGTSGGPQIRRQFF. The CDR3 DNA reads TGCGCCAGCAGCCAAGTGGGGACTAGCGGGGGGCCACAAATTCGGCGACAGTTCTTC.

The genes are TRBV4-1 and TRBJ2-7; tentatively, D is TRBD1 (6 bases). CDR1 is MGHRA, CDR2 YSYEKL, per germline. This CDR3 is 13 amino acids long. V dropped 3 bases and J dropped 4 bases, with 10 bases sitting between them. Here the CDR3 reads CASSHRTGYEQYF. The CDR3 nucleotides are TGCGCCAGCAGCCACCGCACAGGGTACGAGCAGTACTTC.

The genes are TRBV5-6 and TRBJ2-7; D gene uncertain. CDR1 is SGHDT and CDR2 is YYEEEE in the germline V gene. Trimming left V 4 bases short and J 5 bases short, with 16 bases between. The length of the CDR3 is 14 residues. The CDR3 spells CASSHTAGSHEQYF. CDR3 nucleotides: TGTGCCAGCAGCCATACCGCAGGTTCCCACGAGCAGTACTTC.

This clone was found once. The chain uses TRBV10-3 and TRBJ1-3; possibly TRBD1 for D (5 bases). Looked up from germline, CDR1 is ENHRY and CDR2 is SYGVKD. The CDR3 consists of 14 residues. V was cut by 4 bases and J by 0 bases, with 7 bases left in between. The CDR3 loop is CAISGQSSGNTIYF. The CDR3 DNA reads TGTGCCATCAGTGGACAGAGCTCTGGAAACACCATATATTTT.

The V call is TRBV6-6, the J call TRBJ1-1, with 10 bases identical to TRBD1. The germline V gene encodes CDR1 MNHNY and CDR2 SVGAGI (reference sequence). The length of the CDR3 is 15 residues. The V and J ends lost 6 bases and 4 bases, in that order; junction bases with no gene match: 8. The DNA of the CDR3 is TGTGCCAGCAGACCCCGACAGGGGGCGAGCACTGAAGCTTTCTTT. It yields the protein CASRPRQGASTEAFF.

Here the CDR3 reads CASTWGTHNQPQHF. For the CDR3, the DNA is TGTGCCAGCACCTGGGGGACACACAATCAGCCCCAGCATTTT. This sequence joins TRBV28 and TRBJ1-5; D perhaps matches TRBD1 (6 bases). CDR3 length: 14 residues. V was pared by 7 bases and J by 3 bases, with 13 bases between. Germline V gives CDR1 MDHEN, CDR2 SYDVKM. Filled out from reference TRBV28 and TRBJ1-5, the complete variable domain reads DVKVTQSSRYLVKRTGEKVFLECVQDMDHENMFWYRQDPGLGLRLIYFSYDVKMKEKGDIPEGYSVSREKKERFSLILESASTNQTSMYLCASTWGTHNQPQHFGDGTRLSIL.

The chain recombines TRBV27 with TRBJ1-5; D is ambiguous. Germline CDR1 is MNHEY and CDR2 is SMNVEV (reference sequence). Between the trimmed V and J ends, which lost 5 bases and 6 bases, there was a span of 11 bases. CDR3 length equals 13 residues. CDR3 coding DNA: TGTGCCAGCAGTCAAAAATCGGGTCAGCCCCAGCATTTT. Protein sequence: CASSQKSGQPQHF.